Sequencing of this T cell receptor beta chain was carried out in a study of shared clonotypes between healthy human individuals. At the level of the study: Aged between 18 and 49, the donors were a couple of women and three men. Each donor's CD8 memory used one plate, CD8 naive two, each CD4 subset three. General study results and limits: Several donors held approximately 5% of naive CD4 clonotypes in common.

The V gene's germline CDR1 is MNHEY and CDR2 SMNVEV (reference sequence). The CDR3 loop spans 14 amino acids. Trimming cost V 6 bases and J 1 base, with 10 bases left between them. Terminally differentiated effector memory CD45RA+ cells were excluded from the naive CD8 cells, which were CD45RO-negative and positively selected for CCR7. About this clone itself: Its target is not known.

The table came from immunoSEQ multiplex PCR; TCRdb's copy has only in-frame clones and leaves some out. Of about 590,000 clones listed, roughly 95% are singletons. The J gene is TRBJ1-5, the V gene TRBV27, with D maybe TRBD1 (5 bases). Sequencing used naive CD8+ T cells sorted from blood. The clonotype originates from a woman in her thirties in good health. The CDR3 sequence: CASRIRDSNQPQHF. DNA for the CDR3: TGTGCCAGCAGGATACGGGACAGCAATCAGCCCCAGCATTTT.